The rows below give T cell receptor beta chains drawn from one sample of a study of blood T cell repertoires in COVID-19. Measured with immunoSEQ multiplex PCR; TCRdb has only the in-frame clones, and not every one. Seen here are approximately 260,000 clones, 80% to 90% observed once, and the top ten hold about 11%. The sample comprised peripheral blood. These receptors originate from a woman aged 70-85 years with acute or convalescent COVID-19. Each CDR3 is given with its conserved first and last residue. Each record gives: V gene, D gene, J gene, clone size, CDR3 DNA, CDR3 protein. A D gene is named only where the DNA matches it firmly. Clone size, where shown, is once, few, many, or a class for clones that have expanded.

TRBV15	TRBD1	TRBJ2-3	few	TGTGCCACCAGCGGTCGGACAGGGTCGTTAACAGATACGCAGTATTTT	CATSGRTGSLTDTQYF
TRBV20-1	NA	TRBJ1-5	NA	TGCAGTGCTAGTGTAGCAGGGGTTTTTGGCAATCAGCCCCAGCATTTT	CSASVAGVFGNQPQHF
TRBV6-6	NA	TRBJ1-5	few	TGTGCCAGCAGCCTCGGGAATCAGCCCCAGCATTTT	CASSLGNQPQHF
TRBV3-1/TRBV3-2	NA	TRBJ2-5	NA	TGTGCCAGCAGCCAAGGTCTAGCGCAAGAGACCCAGTACTTC	CASSQGLAQETQYF
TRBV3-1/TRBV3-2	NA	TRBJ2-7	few	TGTGCCAGCAGCCACGCCCACCGCGGGCCGTACGAGCAGTACTTC	CASSHAHRGPYEQYF
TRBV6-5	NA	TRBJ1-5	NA	TGTGCCAGCAGTTTTCAGGATGGCAGTCAGCCCCAGCATTTT	CASSFQDGSQPQHF
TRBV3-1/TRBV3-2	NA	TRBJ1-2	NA	TGTGCCAGCAGCCAAGATAGGGGGGGCTATAACTATGGCTACACCTTC	CASSQDRGGYNYGYTF
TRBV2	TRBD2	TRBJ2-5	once	TGTGCCAGCAGTGTGGGACTAGCGGATCTTGGGACCCAGTACTTC	CASSVGLADLGTQYF
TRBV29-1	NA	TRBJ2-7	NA	TGCAGCGTTCGAGCGGGTCCGGGTGAGCAGTACTTC	CSVRAGPGEQYF
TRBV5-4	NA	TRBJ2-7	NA	TGTGCCAGCAGCCCCGGCCCGACAGGGCAGTACTTC	CASSPGPTGQYF
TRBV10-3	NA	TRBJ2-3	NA	TGTGCCATCAGTACGACAGAACCAGATACGCAGTATTTT	CAISTTEPDTQYF
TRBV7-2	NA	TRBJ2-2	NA	TGTGCCACTACCGGGACACCACACACCGGGGAGCTGTTTTTT	CATTGTPHTGELFF
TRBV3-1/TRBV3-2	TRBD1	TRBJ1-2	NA	TGTGCCAGCAGCCAAGTTGACAGGGGACGAGGCTACACCTTC	CASSQVDRGRGYTF
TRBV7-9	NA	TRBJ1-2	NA	TGTGCCAGCAGTCCCTCCGGGGGGGGCTATGGCTACACCTTC	CASSPSGGGYGYTF
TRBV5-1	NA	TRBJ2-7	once	TGCGCCAGCAGCTTGCGTGACAGCTCCTACGAGCAGTACTTC	CASSLRDSSYEQYF
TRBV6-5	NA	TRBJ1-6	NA	TGTGCCAGCACCCCAACTGGACAGCCTAATTCACCCCTCCACTTT	CASTPTGQPNSPLHF
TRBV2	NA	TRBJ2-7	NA	TGTGCCAGCAGGAAGGAGGGGGCCTCCTACGAGCAGTACTTC	CASRKEGASYEQYF
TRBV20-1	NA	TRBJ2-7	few	TGCAGTGCCAACAACAGGTACGAGCAGTACTTC	CSANNRYEQYF
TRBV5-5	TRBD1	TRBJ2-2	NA	TGTGCCAGCAGCTTCGATACAGGGGGCCGGAACACCGGGGAGCTGTTTTTT	CASSFDTGGRNTGELFF
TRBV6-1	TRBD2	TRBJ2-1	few	TGTGCCAGCAGTGAACAACTAGCGGGGGGAAATGAGCAGTTCTTC	CASSEQLAGGNEQFF
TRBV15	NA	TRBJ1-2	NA	TGTGCCACCAGCAGAGATCTCCGGGAAAACTATGGCTACACCTTC	CATSRDLRENYGYTF
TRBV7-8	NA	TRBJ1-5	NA	TGTGCCAGCAGCCCCCGCCCTACAGGGCCCAATCAGCCCCAGCATTTT	CASSPRPTGPNQPQHF
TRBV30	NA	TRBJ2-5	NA	TGTGCCTGGAGTGGAGACAGGCGCGGCGTGGCCCAGTACTTC	CAWSGDRRGVAQYF
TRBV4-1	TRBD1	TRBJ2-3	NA	TGCGCCAGCAGCCAAGAGTGGGACAGGGGTCTATGGGGTACGCAGTATTTT	CASSQEWDRGLWGTQYF
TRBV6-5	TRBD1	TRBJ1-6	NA	TGTGCCAGCACTCAATCGACAGGGGGTAATTCACCCCTCCACTTT	CASTQSTGGNSPLHF
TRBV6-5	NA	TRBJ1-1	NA	TGTGCCAGCAGTTGGGCGCAGGGAATTGAAGCTTTCTTT	CASSWAQGIEAFF
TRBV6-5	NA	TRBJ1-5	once	TGTGCCACCCTCGGAGACCCGGGGGGGAGGCAGCCCCAGCATTTT	CATLGDPGGRQPQHF
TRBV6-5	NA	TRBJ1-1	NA	TGTGCCAGCAGTCTAGCGGGTGGTGAAGCTTTCTTT	CASSLAGGEAFF
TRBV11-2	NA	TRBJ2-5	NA	TGTGCCAGCAGGCGGGGATCCCTCGAGACCCAGTACTTC	CASRRGSLETQYF
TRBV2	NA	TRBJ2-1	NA	TGTGCCAGCCTTCAACTTTCGGTCAAGGGGGAGCAGTTCTTC	CASLQLSVKGEQFF
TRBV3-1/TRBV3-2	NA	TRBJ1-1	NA	TGTGCCAGCAGCCAAGAGACATTAGTATACGGAGCTTTCTTT	CASSQETLVYGAFF
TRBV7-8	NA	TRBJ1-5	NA	TGTGCCAGCAGCCAAGGGGGTATCAATCAGCCCCAGCATTTT	CASSQGGINQPQHF
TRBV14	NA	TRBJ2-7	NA	TGTGCCAGCAGCCAAGTTCACGGCTACGAGCAGTACTTC	CASSQVHGYEQYF
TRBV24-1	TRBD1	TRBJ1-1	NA	TGTGCCACCAGCCCGGGACAGGGGAGGGACACTGAAGCTTTCTTT	CATSPGQGRDTEAFF
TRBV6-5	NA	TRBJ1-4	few	TGTGCCAGCAGAACAGGGAGTAGTGAAAAACTGTTTTTT	CASRTGSSEKLFF
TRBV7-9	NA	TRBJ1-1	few	TGTGCCAGCAGCCCCTCGGGAGGGGCGCGGAACACTGAAGCTTTCTTT	CASSPSGGARNTEAFF
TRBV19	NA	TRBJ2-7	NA	TGTGCCAGTAGTAACTGGGGCGCTACCTCCTACGAGCAGTACTTC	CASSNWGATSYEQYF
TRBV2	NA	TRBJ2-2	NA	TGTGCCAGCAGTGAACCCCCCGGGGCGGGGAACGGGGAGCTGTTTTTT	CASSEPPGAGNGELFF
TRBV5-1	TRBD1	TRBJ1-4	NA	TGCGCCAGCAGCTACAGGGGTGAAGGAGAAAAACTGTTTTTT	CASSYRGEGEKLFF
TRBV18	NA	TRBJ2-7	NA	TGTGCCAGCTCACCGGATCGTACAGCGGCCTACGAGCAGTACTTC	CASSPDRTAAYEQYF
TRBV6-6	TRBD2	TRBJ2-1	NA	TGTGCCAGCAGTTACGGGCGGGGGGACTCCTACAATGAGCAGTTCTTC	CASSYGRGDSYNEQFF
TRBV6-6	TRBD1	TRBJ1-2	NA	TGTGCCAGCAGTACGGACAGGGGAGGCTACACCTTC	CASSTDRGGYTF
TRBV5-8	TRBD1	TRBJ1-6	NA	TGTGCCAGCGGACCGACAGGGCTCGGTTCACCCCTCCACTTT	CASGPTGLGSPLHF
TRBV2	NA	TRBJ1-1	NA	TGTGCCAGCACATTAAGATCGGACACTGAAGCTTTCTTT	CASTLRSDTEAFF
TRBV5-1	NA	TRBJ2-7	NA	TGCGCCAGCAGCTTTACAGGCTTACCCGCCTACGAGCAGTACTTC	CASSFTGLPAYEQYF
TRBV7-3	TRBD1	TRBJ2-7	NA	TGTGCCAGCAGCCCAGGGACAGGGGGAGAGCAGTACTTC	CASSPGTGGEQYF
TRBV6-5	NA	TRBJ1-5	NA	TGTGCCAGCAGTTACATGGAGGGCAATCAGCCCCAGCATTTT	CASSYMEGNQPQHF
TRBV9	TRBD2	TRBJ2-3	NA	TGTGCCAGCAGCCTACTAGCGGGGGCGTTAGATACGCAGTATTTT	CASSLLAGALDTQYF
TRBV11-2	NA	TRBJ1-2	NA	TGTGCCAGCAGCCCCGGAGCGGGGTCATATGGCTACACCTTC	CASSPGAGSYGYTF
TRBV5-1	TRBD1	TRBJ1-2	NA	TGCGCCAGCAGCTTATCAGGGGGGAGAGACTATGGCTACACCTTC	CASSLSGGRDYGYTF
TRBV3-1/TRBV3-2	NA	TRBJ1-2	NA	TGTGCCAGCAGCCAAGATTTTATGGCCAGTGGCTATGGCTACACCTTC	CASSQDFMASGYGYTF
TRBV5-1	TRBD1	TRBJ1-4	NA	TGCGCCAGCAGTTTGACCCCGGGACAGGGACAAAAACTGTTTTTT	CASSLTPGQGQKLFF